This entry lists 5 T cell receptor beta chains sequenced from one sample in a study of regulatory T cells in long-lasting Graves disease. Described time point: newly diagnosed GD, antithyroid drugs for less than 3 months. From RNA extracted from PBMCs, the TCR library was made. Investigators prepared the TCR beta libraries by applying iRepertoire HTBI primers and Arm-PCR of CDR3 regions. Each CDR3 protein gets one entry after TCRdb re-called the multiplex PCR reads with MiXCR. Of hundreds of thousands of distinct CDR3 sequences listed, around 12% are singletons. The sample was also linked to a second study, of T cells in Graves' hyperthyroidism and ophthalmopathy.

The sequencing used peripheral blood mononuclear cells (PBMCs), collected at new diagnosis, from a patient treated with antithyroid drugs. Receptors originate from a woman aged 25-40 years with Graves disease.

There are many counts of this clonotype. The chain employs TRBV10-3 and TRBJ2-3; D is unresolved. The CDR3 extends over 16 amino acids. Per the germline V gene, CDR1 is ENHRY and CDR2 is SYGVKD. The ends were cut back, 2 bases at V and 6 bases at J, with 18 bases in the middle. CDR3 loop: CAISELGNTKGDTQYF. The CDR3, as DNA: TGTGCCATCAGTGAGCTGGGCAACACCAAAGGGGATACGCAGTATTTT.

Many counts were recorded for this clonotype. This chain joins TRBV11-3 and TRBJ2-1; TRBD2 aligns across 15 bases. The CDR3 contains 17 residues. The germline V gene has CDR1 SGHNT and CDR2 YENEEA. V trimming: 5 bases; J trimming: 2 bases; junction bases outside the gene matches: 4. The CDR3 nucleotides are TGTGCCAGCAGCATGGGACTAGCGGGAGGACCCTACAATGAGCAGTTCTTC. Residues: CASSMGLAGGPYNEQFF.

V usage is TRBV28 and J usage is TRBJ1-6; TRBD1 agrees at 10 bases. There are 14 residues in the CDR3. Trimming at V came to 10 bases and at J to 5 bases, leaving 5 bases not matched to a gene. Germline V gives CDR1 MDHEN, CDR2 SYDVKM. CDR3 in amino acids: CATRTGGHNSPLHF. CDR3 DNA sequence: TGTGCCACCCGGACAGGGGGACATAATTCACCCCTCCACTTT. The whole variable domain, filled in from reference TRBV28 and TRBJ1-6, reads DVKVTQSSRYLVKRTGEKVFLECVQDMDHENMFWYRQDPGLGLRLIYFSYDVKMKEKGDIPEGYSVSREKKERFSLILESASTNQTSMYLCATRTGGHNSPLHFGNGTRLTVT.

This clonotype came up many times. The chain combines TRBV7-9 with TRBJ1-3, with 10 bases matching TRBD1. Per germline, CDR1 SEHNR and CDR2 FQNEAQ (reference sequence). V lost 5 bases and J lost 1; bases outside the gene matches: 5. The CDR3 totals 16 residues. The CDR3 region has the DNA TGTGCCAGCAGCCCTACGGACAGGGGGTCTGGAAACACCATATATTTT. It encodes CASSPTDRGSGNTIYF.

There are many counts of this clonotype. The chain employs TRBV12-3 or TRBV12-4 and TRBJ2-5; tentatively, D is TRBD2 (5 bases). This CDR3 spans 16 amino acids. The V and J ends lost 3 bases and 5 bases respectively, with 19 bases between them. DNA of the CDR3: TGTGCCAGCAGTTTCCTTCTGTATGGCCGCGGGGAGACCCAGTACTTC. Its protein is CASSFLLYGRGETQYF.